Listed here is a single T cell receptor beta chain. As yet, its antigen is unknown. This sample was taken from a study of shared clonotypes between healthy human individuals. Study-wide background: CD4 naive and CD4 memory each took three plates per donor, while CD8 naive took two and CD8 memory one. Study conclusions and caveats: What limited the represented genetic and exposure-history diversity was the small number of donors. Researchers sampled only blood; tissue repertoires likely differ.

Produced via immunoSEQ multiplex PCR; TCRdb's table is partial and in-frame only. This sample yields 700,000 to 950,000 clones, of which about 96% are seen a single time; about 0.22% belongs to the top ten. Germline V gene data show CDR1 as MNHEY and CDR2 as SMNVEV (reference sequence). The CDR3 has 15 amino acids. With 8 bases removed from V and 0 bases from J, the gap between germline ends came to 14 bases. CD45RO-negative CD8 cells positively selected for CCR7 made up the naive population, which excluded terminally differentiated effector memory CD45RA+ cells. The sequence was collected from a young man in good health. The sequenced sample was naive CD8+ T cells sorted from blood. The gene calls are TRBV27 and TRBJ2-1; D tentatively reads TRBD1 or TRBD2 (5 bases each). The CDR3 reads CASGTTPSSYNEQFF. CDR3 DNA sequence: TGTGCCAGCGGGACGACGCCCAGCTCCTACAATGAGCAGTTCTTC.